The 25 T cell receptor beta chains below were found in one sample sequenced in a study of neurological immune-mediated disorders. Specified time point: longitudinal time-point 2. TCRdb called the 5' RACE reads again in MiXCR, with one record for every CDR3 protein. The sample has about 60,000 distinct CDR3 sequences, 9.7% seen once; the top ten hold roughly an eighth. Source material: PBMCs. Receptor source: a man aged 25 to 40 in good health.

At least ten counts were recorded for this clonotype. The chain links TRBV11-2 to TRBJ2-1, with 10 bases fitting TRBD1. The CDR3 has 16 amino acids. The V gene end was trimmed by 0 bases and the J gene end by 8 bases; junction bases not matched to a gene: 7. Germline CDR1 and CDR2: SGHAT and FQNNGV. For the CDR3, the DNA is TGTGCCAGCAGCTTAGATAGGGACAGGGGTTCCTATGAGCAGTTCTTC. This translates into CASSLDRDRGSYEQFF.

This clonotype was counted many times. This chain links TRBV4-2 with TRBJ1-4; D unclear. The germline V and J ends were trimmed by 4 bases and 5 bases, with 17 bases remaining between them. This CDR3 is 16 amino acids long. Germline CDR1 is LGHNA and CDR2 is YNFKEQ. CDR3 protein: CASSPWMGTTNEKLFF. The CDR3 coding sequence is TGTGCCAGCAGCCCTTGGATGGGTACGACCAATGAAAAACTGTTTTTT.

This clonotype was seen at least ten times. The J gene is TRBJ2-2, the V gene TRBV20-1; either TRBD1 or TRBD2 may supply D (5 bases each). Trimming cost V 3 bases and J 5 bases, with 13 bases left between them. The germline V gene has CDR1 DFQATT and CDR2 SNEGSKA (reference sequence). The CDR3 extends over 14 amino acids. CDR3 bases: TGCAGTGCTAGCAGGGTAGGAGGTACCGGGGAGCTGTTTTTT. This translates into CSASRVGGTGELFF.

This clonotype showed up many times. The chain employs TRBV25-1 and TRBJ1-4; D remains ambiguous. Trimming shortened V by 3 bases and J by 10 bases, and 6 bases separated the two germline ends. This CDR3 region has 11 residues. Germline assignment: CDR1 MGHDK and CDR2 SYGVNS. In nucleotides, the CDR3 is TGTGCCAGCAGTGACGGAGGAAAACTGTTTTTT. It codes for CASSDGGKLFF.

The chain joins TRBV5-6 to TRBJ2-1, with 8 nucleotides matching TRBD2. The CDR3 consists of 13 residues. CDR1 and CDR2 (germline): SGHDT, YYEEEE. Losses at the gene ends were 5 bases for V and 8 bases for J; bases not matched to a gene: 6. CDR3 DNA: TGTGCCAGCAGTCCGGGACTAGGCGATGAGCAGTTCTTC. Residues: CASSPGLGDEQFF.

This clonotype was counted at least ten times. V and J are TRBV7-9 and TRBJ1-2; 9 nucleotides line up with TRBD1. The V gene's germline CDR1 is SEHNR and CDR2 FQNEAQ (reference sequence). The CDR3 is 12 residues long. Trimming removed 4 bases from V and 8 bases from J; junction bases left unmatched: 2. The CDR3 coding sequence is TGTGCCAGCAGCTCGGACAGGGGCGGCTACACCTTC. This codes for CASSSDRGGYTF.

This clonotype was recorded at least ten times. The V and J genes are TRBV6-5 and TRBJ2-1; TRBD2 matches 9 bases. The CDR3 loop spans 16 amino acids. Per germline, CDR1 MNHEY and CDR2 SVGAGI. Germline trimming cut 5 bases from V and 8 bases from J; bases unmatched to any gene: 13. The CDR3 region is CASSGRGSGRLDEQFF. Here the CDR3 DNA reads TGTGCCAGCAGTGGGCGAGGTAGCGGGAGACTCGATGAGCAGTTCTTC.

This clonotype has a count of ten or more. The CDR3 nucleotides are TGCAGTGTGAAGCGGGAGGAATACAATGAGCAGTTCTTC. It is translated as CSVKREEYNEQFF. This rearrangement joins TRBV20-1 to TRBJ2-1; 9 bases map to TRBD2. This CDR3 has 13 residues. Unmatched junction bases numbered 5, after V lost 7 bases and J lost 4 bases. Germline V CDR1 and CDR2: DFQATT, SNEGSKA (reference sequence).

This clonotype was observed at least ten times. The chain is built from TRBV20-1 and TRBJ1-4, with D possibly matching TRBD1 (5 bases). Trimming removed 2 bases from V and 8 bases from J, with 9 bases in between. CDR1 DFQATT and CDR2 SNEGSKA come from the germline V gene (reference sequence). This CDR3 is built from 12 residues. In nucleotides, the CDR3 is TGCAGTGCTAGACTGACAGAAGAAAAACTGTTTTTT. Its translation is CSARLTEEKLFF.

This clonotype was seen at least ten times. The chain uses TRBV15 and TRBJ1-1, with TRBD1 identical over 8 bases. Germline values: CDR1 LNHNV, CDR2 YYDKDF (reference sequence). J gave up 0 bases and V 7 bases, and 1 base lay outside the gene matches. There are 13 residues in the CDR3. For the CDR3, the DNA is TGTGCCACCATGGGACAGGTGAACACTGAAGCTTTCTTT. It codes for CATMGQVNTEAFF.

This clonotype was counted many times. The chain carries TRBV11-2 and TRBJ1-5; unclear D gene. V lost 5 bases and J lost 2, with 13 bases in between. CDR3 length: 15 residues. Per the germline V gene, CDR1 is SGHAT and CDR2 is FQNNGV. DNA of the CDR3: TGTGCCAGCAGCGCACAGATCGGTGGCAATCAGCCCCAGCATTTT. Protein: CASSAQIGGNQPQHF. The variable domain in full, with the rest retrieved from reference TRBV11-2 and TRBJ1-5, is EAGVAQSPRYKIIEKRQSVAFWCNPISGHATLYWYQQILGQGPKLLIQFQNNGVVDDSQLPKDRFSAERLKGVDSTLKIQPAKLEDSAVYLCASSAQIGGNQPQHFGDGTRLSIL.

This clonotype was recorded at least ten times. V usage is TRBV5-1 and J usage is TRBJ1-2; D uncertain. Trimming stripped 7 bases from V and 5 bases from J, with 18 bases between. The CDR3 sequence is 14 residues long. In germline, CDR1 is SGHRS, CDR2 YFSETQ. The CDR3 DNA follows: TGCGCCAGCCAGCAGACAAGAGGAGGGTATGGCTACACCTTC. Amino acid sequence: CASQQTRGGYGYTF.

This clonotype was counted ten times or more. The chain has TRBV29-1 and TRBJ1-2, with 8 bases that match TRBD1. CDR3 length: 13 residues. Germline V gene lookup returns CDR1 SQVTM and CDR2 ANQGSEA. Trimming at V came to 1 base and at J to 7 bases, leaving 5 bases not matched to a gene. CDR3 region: CSVEGQGAGGYTF. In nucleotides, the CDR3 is TGCAGCGTTGAAGGGCAGGGGGCTGGTGGCTACACCTTC.

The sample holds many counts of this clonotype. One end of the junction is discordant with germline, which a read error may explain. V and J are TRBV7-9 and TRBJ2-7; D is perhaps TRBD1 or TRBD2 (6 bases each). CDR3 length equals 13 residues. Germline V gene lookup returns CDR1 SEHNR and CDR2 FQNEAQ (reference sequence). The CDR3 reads CACSQGGPYEQYF. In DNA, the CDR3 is TGTGCCTGCAGCCAAGGGGGGCCCTACGAGCAGTACTTC.

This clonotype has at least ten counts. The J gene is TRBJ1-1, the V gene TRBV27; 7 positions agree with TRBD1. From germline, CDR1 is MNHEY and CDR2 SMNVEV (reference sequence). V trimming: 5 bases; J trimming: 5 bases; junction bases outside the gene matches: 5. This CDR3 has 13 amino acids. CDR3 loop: CASSMTGRTEAFF. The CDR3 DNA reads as TGTGCCAGCAGTATGACAGGGCGGACTGAAGCTTTCTTT.

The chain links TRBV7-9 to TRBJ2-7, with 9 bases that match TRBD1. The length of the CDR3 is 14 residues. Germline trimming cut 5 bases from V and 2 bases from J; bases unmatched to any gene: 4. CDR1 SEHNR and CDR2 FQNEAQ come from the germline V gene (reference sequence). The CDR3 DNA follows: TGTGCCAGCAGCCGGACAGGGGATACCTACGAGCAGTACTTC. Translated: CASSRTGDTYEQYF.

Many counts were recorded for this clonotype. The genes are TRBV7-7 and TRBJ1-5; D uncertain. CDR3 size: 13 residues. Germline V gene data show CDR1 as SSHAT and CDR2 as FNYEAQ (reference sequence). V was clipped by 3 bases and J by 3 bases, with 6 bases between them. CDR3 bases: TGTGCCAGCAGCTTGGCCGTCAATCAGCCCCAGCATTTT. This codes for CASSLAVNQPQHF.

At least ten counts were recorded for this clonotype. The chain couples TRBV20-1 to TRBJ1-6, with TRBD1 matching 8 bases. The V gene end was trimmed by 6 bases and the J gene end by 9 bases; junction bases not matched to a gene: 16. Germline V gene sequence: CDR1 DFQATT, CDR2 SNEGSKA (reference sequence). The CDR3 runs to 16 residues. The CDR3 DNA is TGCAGTGCCAGCCCCTCCCTCCGGGACAGGTCTTCACCCCTCCACTTT. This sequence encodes CSASPSLRDRSSPLHF.

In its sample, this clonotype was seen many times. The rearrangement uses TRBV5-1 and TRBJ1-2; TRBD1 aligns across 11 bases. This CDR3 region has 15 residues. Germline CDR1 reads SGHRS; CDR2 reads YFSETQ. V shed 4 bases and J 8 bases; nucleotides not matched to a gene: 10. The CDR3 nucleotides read TGCGCCAGCAGCGATGCCGGGACAGGGGGTCAAGGCTACACCTTC. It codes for CASSDAGTGGQGYTF.

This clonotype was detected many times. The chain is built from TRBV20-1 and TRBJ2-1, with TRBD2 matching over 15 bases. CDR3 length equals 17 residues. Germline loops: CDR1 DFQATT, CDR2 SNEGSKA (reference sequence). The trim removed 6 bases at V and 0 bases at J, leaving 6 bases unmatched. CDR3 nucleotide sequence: TGCAGTGCCCGGACTAGCGGGAGGGCCGCCTCCTACAATGAGCAGTTCTTC. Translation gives CSARTSGRAASYNEQFF.

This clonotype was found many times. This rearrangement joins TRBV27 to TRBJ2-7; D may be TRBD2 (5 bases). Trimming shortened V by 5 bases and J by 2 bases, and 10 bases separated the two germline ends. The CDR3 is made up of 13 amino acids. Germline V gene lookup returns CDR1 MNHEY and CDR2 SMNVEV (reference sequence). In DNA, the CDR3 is TGTGCCAGCAGTCTACTAGGTGCCTACGAGCAGTACTTC. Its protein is CASSLLGAYEQYF.

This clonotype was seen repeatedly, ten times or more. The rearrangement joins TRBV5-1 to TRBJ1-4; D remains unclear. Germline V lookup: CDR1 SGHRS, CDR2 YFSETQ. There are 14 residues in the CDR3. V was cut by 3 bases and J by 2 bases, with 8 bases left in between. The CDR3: CASSSGTTNEKLFF. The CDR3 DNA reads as TGCGCCAGCAGCTCAGGAACCACTAATGAAAAACTGTTTTTT.

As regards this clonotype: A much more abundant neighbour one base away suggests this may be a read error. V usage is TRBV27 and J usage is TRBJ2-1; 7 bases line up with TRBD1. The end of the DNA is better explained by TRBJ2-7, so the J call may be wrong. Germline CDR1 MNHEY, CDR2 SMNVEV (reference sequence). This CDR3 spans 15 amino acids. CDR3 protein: CANSAPTGPPYEQYF. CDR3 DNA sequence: TGTGCCAACAGTGCGCCGACAGGGCCTCCCTACGAGCAGTACTTC.

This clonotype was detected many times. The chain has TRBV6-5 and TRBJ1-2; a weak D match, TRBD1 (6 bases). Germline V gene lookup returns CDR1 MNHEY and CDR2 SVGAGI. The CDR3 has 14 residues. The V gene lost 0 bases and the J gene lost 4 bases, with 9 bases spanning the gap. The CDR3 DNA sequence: TGTGCCAGCAGTTACTCGAGGACAGCCTATGGCTACACCTTC. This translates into CASSYSRTAYGYTF.

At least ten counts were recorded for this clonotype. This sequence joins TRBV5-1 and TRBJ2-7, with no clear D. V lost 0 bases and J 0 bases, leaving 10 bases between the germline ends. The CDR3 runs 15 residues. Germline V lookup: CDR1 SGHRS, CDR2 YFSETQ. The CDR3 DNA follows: TGCGCCAGCAGCTTGGAACGTCATCCCTCCTACGAGCAGTACTTC. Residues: CASSLERHPSYEQYF.